A selection of T cell receptor beta chains follows, all from one sample in a study of shared clonotypes between healthy human individuals. Assay used: immunoSEQ multiplex PCR; TCRdb lists only in-frame clones, some missing. Of some 1,600,000 clones in the sample, 95% to 99% were seen once. Sequencing input: naive CD4+ T cells sorted from blood. These receptors were collected from a man aged 25 to 40 in good health. Both conserved end residues are part of each CDR3. Clone size is given for some rows only: seen once, a few or many times, or a class if the clone is expanded.

v_gene: TRBV2
j_gene: TRBJ2-1
abundance: NA
CDR3aa: CASRGRSSGINEQFF

v_gene: TRBV27
j_gene: TRBJ2-7
abundance: NA
CDR3aa: CASSRASRRGEQYF

v_gene: TRBV5-1
j_gene: TRBJ2-1
abundance: NA
CDR3aa: CASSLSGTNNEQFF

v_gene: TRBV4-2
j_gene: TRBJ1-5
abundance: NA
CDR3aa: CASSQTFPGSGSQPQHF

v_gene: TRBV4-2
j_gene: TRBJ1-1
abundance: NA
CDR3aa: CASSQDQGTGTEAFF

v_gene: TRBV5-1
j_gene: TRBJ2-7
abundance: NA
CDR3aa: CAGSSGPAPSEQYF

v_gene: TRBV5-1
j_gene: TRBJ1-1
abundance: NA
CDR3aa: CASSGQGWNTEAFF

v_gene: TRBV10-3
j_gene: TRBJ2-3
abundance: NA
CDR3aa: CAISELADHTDTQYF

v_gene: TRBV4-3
j_gene: TRBJ1-2
abundance: NA
CDR3aa: CASSQAIGTGDRYTF

v_gene: TRBV10-3
j_gene: TRBJ1-5
abundance: NA
CDR3aa: CAISETQQGNQPQHF

v_gene: TRBV5-1
j_gene: TRBJ2-3
abundance: NA
CDR3aa: CASSPDWDTQYF

v_gene: TRBV4-2
j_gene: TRBJ2-5
abundance: NA
CDR3aa: CASRNREGETQYF

v_gene: TRBV6-1
j_gene: TRBJ2-7
abundance: once
CDR3aa: CASRVTGISYEQYF

v_gene: TRBV27
j_gene: TRBJ1-4
abundance: NA
CDR3aa: CASSLRGAWEKLFF

v_gene: TRBV27
j_gene: TRBJ1-4
abundance: NA
CDR3aa: CASRGVSEKLFF

v_gene: TRBV11-2
j_gene: TRBJ2-7
abundance: NA
CDR3aa: CASSSLAGRSYEQYF

v_gene: TRBV27
j_gene: TRBJ2-7
abundance: NA
CDR3aa: CASSFYPSGAYEQYF

v_gene: TRBV5-1
j_gene: TRBJ2-1
abundance: NA
CDR3aa: CASRSGIPSSYNEQFF

v_gene: TRBV5-1
j_gene: TRBJ2-7
abundance: NA
CDR3aa: CASSLAAGGSYEQYF

v_gene: TRBV6-1
j_gene: TRBJ2-7
abundance: NA
CDR3aa: CASSEAGASVMEQYF

v_gene: TRBV5-4
j_gene: TRBJ2-7
abundance: NA
CDR3aa: CASSGGTSGRKPPYEQYF

v_gene: TRBV15
j_gene: TRBJ2-7
abundance: NA
CDR3aa: CATRLAGAEQYF

v_gene: TRBV2
j_gene: TRBJ2-3
abundance: NA
CDR3aa: CASRFGQIGGDTQYF

v_gene: TRBV2
j_gene: TRBJ1-2
abundance: NA
CDR3aa: CASSRVNYGYTF